A selection of T cell receptor beta chains follows, all from one sample in a study of shared clonotypes between healthy human individuals. This table comes from immunoSEQ multiplex PCR, and its TCRdb copy is limited to in-frame clones, with some not included. Altogether approximately 600,000 clones are present, around 95% being singletons, with the ten largest covering about 0.11%. Sequenced input: naive CD8+ T cells sorted from blood. The receptors originated from a woman younger than 45 in good health. The CDR3 runs from the conserved cysteine through the conserved F or W. D genes are given only for firm matches. Size is stated for part of the rows, as once, few or many counts, or as a class when the clone is expanded.

- | TRBJ1-4 | TRBD1 | TRBV7-9 | CASSPTTGTGLSLFF | TGTGCCAGCAGCCCGACTACCGGGACAGGCTTGTCGCTGTTTTTT
- | TRBJ1-2 | - | TRBV5-1 | CASSLLSRGDYGYTF | TGCGCCAGCAGCTTGCTTTCTCGGGGGGACTATGGCTACACCTTC
- | TRBJ1-4 | - | TRBV28 | CASSFGPAVKLFF | TGTGCCAGCAGTTTTGGCCCAGCGGTAAAACTGTTTTTT
- | TRBJ2-7 | - | TRBV6-1 | CASSDAGLNYEQYF | TGTGCCAGCAGTGATGCGGGGCTGAACTACGAGCAGTACTTC
- | TRBJ2-5 | - | TRBV2 | CASSTGQYF | TGTGCCAGCTCCACCGGGCAGTACTTC
- | TRBJ2-1 | - | TRBV7-6 | CASSLEHYQGDNEQFF | TGTGCCAGCAGCTTAGAACACTACCAAGGGGACAATGAGCAGTTCTTC
- | TRBJ2-3 | - | TRBV10-2 | CASSEGRGTDTQYF | TGCGCCAGCAGTGAGGGCAGGGGCACAGATACGCAGTATTTT
- | TRBJ1-5 | - | TRBV19 | CASSSLSNQPQHF | TGTGCCAGTAGTTCCCTAAGCAATCAGCCCCAGCATTTT
- | TRBJ2-7 | TRBD1 | TRBV7-9 | CASSKTGGGYEQYF | TGTGCCAGCAGCAAGACAGGGGGCGGGTACGAGCAGTACTTC
- | TRBJ1-1 | - | TRBV7-8 | CASSFPGGTEAFF | TGTGCCAGCAGCTTCCCAGGAGGCACTGAAGCTTTCTTT
- | TRBJ1-1 | - | TRBV9 | CASSEGTRNTEAFF | TGTGCCAGCAGCGAGGGGACACGGAACACTGAAGCTTTCTTT
- | TRBJ1-5 | - | TRBV7-2 | CASSYGTAQQPQHF | TGTGCCAGCAGCTACGGGACGGCACAACAGCCCCAGCATTTT
once | TRBJ2-1 | - | TRBV29-1 | CSVEDGEINEQFF | TGCAGCGTTGAAGATGGAGAGATCAATGAGCAGTTCTTC
- | TRBJ2-7 | - | TRBV6-1 | CASSKVYEQYF | TGTGCCAGCAGTAAGGTATACGAGCAGTACTTC
- | TRBJ2-7 | - | TRBV27 | CASSLSMRGRVEQYF | TGTGCCAGCAGTTTATCGATGCGGGGTCGGGTCGAGCAGTACTTC
- | TRBJ2-7 | - | TRBV7-8 | CASSLPRGAEQYF | TGTGCCAGCAGCTTACCTAGGGGGGCCGAGCAGTACTTC
- | TRBJ1-5 | - | TRBV7-9 | CASSPLGVGNQPQHF | TGTGCCAGCAGCCCACTGGGGGTGGGCAATCAGCCCCAGCATTTT